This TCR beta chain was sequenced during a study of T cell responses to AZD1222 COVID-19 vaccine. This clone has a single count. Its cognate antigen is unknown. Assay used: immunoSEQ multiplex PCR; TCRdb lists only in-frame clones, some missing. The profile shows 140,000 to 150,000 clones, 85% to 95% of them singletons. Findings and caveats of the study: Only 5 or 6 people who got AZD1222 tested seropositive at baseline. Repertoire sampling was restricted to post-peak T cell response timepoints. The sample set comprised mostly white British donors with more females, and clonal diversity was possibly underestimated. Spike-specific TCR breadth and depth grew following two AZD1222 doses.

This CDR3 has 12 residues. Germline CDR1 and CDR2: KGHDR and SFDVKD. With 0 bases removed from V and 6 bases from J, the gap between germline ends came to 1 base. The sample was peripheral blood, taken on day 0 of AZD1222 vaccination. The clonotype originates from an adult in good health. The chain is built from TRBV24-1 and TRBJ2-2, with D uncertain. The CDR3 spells CATSDLAGELFF. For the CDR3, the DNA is TGTGCCACCAGTGATTTGGCCGGGGAGCTGTTTTTT.